This TCR beta chain was identified during a study of shared clonotypes between healthy human individuals. Study conclusions and caveats: Compared with memory subsets, naive subsets generally had larger estimated richness.

The material for each subset, its genomic DNA, was split evenly across several immunoSEQ plates. Here immunoSEQ multiplex PCR was the method, and the copy in TCRdb shows in-frame clones only, minus some. The data hold 600,000 or so clones, with roughly 96% observed a single time. Trimming cost V 6 bases and J 0 bases; bases outside gene matches: 4. Germline CDR1 MNHEY, CDR2 SMNVEV (reference sequence). The CDR3 runs to 14 residues. Remarks on this clone: The target antigen is unknown.

Terminally differentiated effector memory CD45RA+ cells were left out of the naive CD8 fraction, which was CD45RO-negative and positively selected for CCR7. The sequence derives from a woman aged 25 to 39 in good health. The chain couples TRBV27 to TRBJ2-7, with 8 bases identical to TRBD1. The sequenced material came from naive CD8+ T cells sorted from blood. Written as DNA, the CDR3 is TGTGCCAGCAGGGGACAGGAACACTCCTACGAGCAGTACTTC. It specifies CASRGQEHSYEQYF.